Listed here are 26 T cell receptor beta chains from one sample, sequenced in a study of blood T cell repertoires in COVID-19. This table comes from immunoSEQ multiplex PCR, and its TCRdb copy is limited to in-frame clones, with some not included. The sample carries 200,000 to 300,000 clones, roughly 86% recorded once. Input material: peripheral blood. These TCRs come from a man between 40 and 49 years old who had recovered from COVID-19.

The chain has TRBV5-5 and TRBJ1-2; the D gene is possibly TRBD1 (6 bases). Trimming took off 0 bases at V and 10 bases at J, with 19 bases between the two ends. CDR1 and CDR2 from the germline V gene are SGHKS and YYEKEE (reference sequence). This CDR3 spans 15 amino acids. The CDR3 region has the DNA TGTGCCAGCAGCTTGGACCCCCAGGGGTGGGGTTTCTACACCTTC. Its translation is CASSLDPQGWGFYTF.

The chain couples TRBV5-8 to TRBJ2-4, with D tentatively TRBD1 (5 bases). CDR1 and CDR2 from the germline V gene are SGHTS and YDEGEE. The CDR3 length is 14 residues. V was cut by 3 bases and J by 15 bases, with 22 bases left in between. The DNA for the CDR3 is TGTGCCAGCAGCTCGTGGGGCGAAACAGTTCCAGGGTACTTC. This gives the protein CASSSWGETVPGYF.

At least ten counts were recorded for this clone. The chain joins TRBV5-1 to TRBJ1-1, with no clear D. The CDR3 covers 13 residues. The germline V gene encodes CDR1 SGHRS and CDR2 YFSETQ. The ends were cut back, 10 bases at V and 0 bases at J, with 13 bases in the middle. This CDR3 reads CASTEGVNTEAFF. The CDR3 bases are TGCGCCTCAACGGAGGGAGTGAACACTGAAGCTTTCTTT.

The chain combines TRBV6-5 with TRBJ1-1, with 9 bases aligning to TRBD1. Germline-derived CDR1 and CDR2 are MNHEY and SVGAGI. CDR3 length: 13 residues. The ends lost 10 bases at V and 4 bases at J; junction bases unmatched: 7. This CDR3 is CATSGQGPTEAFF. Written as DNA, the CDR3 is TGTGCCACCTCGGGACAGGGACCCACTGAAGCTTTCTTT.

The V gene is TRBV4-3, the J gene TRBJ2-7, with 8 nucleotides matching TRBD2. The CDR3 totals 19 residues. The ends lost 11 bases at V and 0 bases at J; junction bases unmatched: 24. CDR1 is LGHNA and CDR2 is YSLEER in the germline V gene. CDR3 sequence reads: CAQPRVSNSSGRLSYEQYF. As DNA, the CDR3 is TGCGCCCAGCCAAGGGTAAGTAATTCTAGCGGGCGACTCTCCTACGAGCAGTACTTC.

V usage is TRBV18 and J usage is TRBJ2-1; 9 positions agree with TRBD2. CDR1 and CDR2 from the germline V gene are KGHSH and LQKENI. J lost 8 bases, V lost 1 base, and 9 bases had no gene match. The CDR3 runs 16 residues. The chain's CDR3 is CASSPLRAGGSDEQFF. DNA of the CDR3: TGTGCCAGCTCACCACTTCGGGCGGGAGGGTCCGATGAGCAGTTCTTC.

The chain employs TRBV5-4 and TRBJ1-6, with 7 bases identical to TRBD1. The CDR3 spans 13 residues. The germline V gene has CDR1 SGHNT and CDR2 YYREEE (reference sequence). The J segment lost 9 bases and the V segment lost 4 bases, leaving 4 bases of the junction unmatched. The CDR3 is CASSRDSSSPLHF. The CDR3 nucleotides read TGTGCCAGCAGCCGGGACAGCAGTTCACCCCTCCACTTT.

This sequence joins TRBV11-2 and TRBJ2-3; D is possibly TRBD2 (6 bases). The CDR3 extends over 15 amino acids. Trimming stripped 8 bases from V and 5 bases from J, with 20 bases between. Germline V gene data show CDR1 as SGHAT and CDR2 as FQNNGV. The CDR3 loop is CASRRLRLREDTQYF. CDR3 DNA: TGTGCCAGCCGCCGGCTTCGCTTGCGGGAAGATACGCAGTATTTT. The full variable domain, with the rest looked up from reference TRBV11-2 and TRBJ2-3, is EAGVAQSPRYKIIEKRQSVAFWCNPISGHATLYWYQQILGQGPKLLIQFQNNGVVDDSQLPKDRFSAERLKGVDSTLKIQPAKLEDSAVYLCASRRLRLREDTQYFGPGTRLTVL.

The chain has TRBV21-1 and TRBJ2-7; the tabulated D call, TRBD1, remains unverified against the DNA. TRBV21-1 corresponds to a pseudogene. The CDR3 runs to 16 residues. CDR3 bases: TGTGCCAGCAGCAACCAGGCAGGGGGCTTTACTAGCGAGCAGTACTTC. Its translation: CASSNQAGGFTSEQYF.

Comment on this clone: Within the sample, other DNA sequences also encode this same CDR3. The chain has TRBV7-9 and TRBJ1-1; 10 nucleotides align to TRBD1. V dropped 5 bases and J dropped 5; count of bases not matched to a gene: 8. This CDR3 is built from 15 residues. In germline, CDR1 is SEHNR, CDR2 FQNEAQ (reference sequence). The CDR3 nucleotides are TGTGCCAGCAGCGGTCGGACAGGGGGGAGGACTGAAGCTTTCTTT. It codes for CASSGRTGGRTEAFF.

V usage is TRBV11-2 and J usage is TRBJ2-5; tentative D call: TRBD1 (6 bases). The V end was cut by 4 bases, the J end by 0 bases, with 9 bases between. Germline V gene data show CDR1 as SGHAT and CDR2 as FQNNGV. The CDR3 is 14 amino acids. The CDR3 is CASSSRQDQETQYF. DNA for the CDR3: TGTGCCAGCAGCTCTAGACAGGACCAAGAGACCCAGTACTTC.

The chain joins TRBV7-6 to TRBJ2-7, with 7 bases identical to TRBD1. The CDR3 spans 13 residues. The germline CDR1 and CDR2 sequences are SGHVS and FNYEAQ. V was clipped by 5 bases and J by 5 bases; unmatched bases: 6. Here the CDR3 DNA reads TGTGCCAGCAGCCTTACAGGGGCTCACGAGCAGTACTTC. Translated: CASSLTGAHEQYF.

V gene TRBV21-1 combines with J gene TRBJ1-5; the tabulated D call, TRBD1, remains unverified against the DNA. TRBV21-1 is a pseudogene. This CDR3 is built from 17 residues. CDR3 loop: CASPGTGGSYSNQPQHF. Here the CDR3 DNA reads TGTGCCAGCCCGGGGACAGGGGGCTCTTATAGCAATCAGCCCCAGCATTTT.

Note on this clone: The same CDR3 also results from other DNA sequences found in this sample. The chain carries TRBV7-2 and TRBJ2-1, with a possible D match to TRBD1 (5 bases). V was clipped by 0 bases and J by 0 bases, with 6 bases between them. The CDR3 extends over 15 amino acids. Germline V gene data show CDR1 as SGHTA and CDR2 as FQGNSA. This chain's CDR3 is CASSLAQGSYNEQFF. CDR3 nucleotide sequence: TGTGCCAGCAGCTTAGCCCAGGGCTCCTACAATGAGCAGTTCTTC.

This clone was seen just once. Here the CDR3 reads CASRLVGHYEQYF. The CDR3 DNA is TGTGCCAGTCGGCTGGTTGGGCACTACGAGCAGTACTTC. The rearrangement links TRBV2 to TRBJ2-7; the D is unclear. The length of the CDR3 is 13 residues. Germline V gene data show CDR1 as SNHLY and CDR2 as FYNNEI. Between the trimmed V and J ends, which lost 9 bases and 3 bases, there was a span of 15 bases. Complete variable domain (other parts from reference TRBV2 and TRBJ2-7): EPEVTQTPSHQVTQMGQEVILRCVPISNHLYFYWYRQILGQKVEFLVSFYNNEISEKSEIFDDQFSVERPDGSNFTLKIRSTKLEDSAMYFCASRLVGHYEQYFGPGTRLTVT.

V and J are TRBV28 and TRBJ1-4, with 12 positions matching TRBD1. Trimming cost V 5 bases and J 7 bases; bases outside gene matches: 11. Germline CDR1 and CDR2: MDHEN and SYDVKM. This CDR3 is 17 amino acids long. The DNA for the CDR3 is TGTGCCAGCAGTACCCGGGACAGGGGGCGATACGGTGAAAAACTGTTTTTT. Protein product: CASSTRDRGRYGEKLFF.

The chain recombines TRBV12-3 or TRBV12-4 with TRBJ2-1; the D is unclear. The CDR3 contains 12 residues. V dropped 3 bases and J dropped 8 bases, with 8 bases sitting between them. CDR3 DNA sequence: TGTGCCAGCAGTTTGGTAGTCCATGAGCAGTTCTTC. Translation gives CASSLVVHEQFF.

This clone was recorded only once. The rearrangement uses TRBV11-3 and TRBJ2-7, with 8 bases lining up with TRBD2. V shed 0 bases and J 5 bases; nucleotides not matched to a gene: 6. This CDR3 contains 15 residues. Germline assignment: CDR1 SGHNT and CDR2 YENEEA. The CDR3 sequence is CASSLEGTRHHEQYF. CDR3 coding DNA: TGTGCCAGCAGCTTAGAGGGGACTAGGCACCACGAGCAGTACTTC.

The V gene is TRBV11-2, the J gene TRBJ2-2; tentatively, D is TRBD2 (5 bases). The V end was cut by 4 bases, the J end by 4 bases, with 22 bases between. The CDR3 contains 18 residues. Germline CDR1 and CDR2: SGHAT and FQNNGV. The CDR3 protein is CASSSLGVREKSTGELFF. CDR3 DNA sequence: TGTGCCAGCAGCTCCCTCGGGGTGAGGGAGAAAAGCACCGGGGAGCTGTTTTTT.

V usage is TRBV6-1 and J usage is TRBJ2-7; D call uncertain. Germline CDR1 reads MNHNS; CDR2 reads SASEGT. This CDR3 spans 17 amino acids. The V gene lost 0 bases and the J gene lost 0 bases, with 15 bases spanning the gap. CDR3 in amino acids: CASSEAIGLASSYEQYF. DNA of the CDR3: TGTGCCAGCAGTGAAGCCATCGGGTTAGCAAGCTCCTACGAGCAGTACTTC.

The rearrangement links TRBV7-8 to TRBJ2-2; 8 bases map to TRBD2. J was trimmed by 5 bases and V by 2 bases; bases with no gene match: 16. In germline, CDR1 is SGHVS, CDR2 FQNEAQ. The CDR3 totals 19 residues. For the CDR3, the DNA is TGTGCCAGCAGCTTAATTCGGGGCATCTCCGGGACTAGGACCGGGGAGCTGTTTTTT. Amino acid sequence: CASSLIRGISGTRTGELFF.

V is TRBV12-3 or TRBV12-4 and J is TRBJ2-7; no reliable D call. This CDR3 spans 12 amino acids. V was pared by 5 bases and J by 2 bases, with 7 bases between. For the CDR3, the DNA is TGTGCCAGCAGTCCGAGCCCCTACGAGCAGTACTTC. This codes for CASSPSPYEQYF.

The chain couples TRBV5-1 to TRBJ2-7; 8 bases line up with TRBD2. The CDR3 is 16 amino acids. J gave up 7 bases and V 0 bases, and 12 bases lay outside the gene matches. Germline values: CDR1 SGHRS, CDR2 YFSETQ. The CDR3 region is CASSLGLAGLDREQYF. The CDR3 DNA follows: TGCGCCAGCAGCTTGGGGCTAGCGGGCTTAGATCGGGAGCAGTACTTC.

CDR3 protein: CASSLRGNTDTQYF. The DNA of the CDR3 is TGTGCCAGCAGCTTAAGGGGAAACACAGATACGCAGTATTTT. This chain links TRBV7-9 with TRBJ2-3, with a weak D call TRBD1 (5 bases). The V gene lost 2 bases and the J gene lost 2 bases, with 8 bases spanning the gap. This CDR3 has 14 amino acids. Per the germline V gene, CDR1 is SEHNR and CDR2 is FQNEAQ (reference sequence).

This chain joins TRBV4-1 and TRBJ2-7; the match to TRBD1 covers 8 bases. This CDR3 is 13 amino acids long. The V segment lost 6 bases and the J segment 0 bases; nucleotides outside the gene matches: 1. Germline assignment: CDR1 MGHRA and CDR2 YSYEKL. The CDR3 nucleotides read TGCGCCAGCAGAGGGACAGGCTCCTACGAGCAGTACTTC. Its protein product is CASRGTGSYEQYF.

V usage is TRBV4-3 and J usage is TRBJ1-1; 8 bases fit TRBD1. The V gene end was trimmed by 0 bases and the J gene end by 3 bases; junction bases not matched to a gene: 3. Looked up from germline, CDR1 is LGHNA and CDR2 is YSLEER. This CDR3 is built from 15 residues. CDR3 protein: CASSQEAGGHTEAFF. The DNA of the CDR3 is TGCGCCAGCAGCCAAGAGGCAGGGGGCCACACTGAAGCTTTCTTT.